This T cell receptor beta chain was documented in a study of cytomegalovirus exposure and HLA in healthy donors. This CDR3 spans 18 amino acids. With 4 bases clipped from V and 2 bases from J, the junction kept 11 bases outside the gene matches. Germline-derived CDR1 and CDR2 are SGHRS and YFSETQ. PCR was performed using 60 Vbeta and 13 Jbeta primers. Some clones are missing from TCRdb's copy, which holds only in-frame ones; the method was immunoSEQ multiplex PCR. The sample holds more than 90,000 clones; approximately 85% are singletons and the top ten take about 3.9%. For this clone: The antigen remains unidentified.

Findings of the study overall: Specificity for CMV antigens was confirmed in vitro for a few of the CMV-associated chains. The authors listed 150 to 200 TCR beta chains as cytomegalovirus-associated. Several of the most significant clusters were apparently associated with common viral pathogens in a later analysis.

This receptor was identified in a man aged 30-40 years in good health and CMV-seronegative. The chain links TRBV5-1 to TRBJ2-7, with 14 bases fitting TRBD2. Material for sequencing was PBMCs. The CDR3 region has the DNA TGCGCCAGCAGCCCCCTGGGACTAGCGGGAGCCCCCACCTACGAGCAGTACTTC. It is translated as CASSPLGLAGAPTYEQYF.